The 6 T cell receptor beta chains below were found in one sample sequenced in a study of cytomegalovirus exposure and HLA in healthy donors (dated by TCRdb to the late 2010s). The method behind the library was the immunoSEQ multiplex PCR assay. For the multiplex PCR, a mixture combining 60 forward primers for TCR Vbeta segments and 13 reverse primers for TCR Jbeta segments was used. TCRdb limited this immuneACCESS table to in-frame rearrangements with V and J called. A share of clones is missing; checked studies link under half to unresolved V genes, and the rest is unexplained. This sample has 180,000 or so clones in its table, and roughly 75% of those were observed once. The ten largest clonotypes hold about 2.1% of the sample. Sequenced input: PBMCs. These receptors came from a woman in her 30s in good health and CMV-seronegative.

This clone occurred a few times. The V gene is TRBV6-4, the J gene TRBJ1-1, with no clear D. This CDR3 region has 15 residues. The germline V gene has CDR1 MRHNA and CDR2 SNTAGT. Deletions cut 3 bases from V and 0 bases from J, with 11 bases between. This CDR3 reads CASSDKPEMNTEAFF. The CDR3 DNA reads TGTGCCAGCAGTGATAAACCCGAGATGAACACTGAAGCTTTCTTT.

The sample holds one count of this clone. V and J are TRBV30 and TRBJ2-4; D call uncertain. Trimming left V 2 bases short and J 5 bases short, with 7 bases between. Per germline, CDR1 GTSNPN and CDR2 SVGIG (reference sequence). The CDR3 has 12 amino acids. CDR3 nucleotides: TGTGCCTGGAGTACCGGTGAAAACATTCAGTACTTC. Amino acid sequence: CAWSTGENIQYF.

The rearrangement uses TRBV5-1 and TRBJ1-3; TRBD1 aligns across 7 bases. The J segment lost 4 bases and the V segment lost 4 bases, leaving 2 bases of the junction unmatched. CDR3 length: 13 residues. In germline, CDR1 is SGHRS, CDR2 YFSETQ. CDR3 bases: TGCGCCAGCAGCGGGGGACAGGGAAACACCATATATTTT. Its protein product is CASSGGQGNTIYF.

The chain uses TRBV29-1 and TRBJ2-7; 8 bases are shared with TRBD1. Germline values: CDR1 SQVTM, CDR2 ANQGSEA. The CDR3 extends over 15 amino acids. V dropped 0 bases and J dropped 3; count of bases not matched to a gene: 7. As DNA, the CDR3 is TGCAGCGTTGAAGATGTAGCAGGGGGCCTCTACGAGCAGTACTTC. Translated, it gives CSVEDVAGGLYEQYF.

The V gene is TRBV5-1, the J gene TRBJ2-2; a weak D match, TRBD1 (6 bases). CDR3 size: 16 residues. V gave up 0 bases and J gave up 8 bases, with 17 bases separating them. Germline CDR1 SGHRS, CDR2 YFSETQ. The CDR3 region is CASSLALQGLRGELFF. The CDR3 DNA sequence: TGCGCCAGCAGCTTGGCCTTACAGGGCTTACGAGGGGAGCTGTTTTTT.

This clone has only one observation. The rearrangement uses TRBV2 and TRBJ2-7; 9 bases are shared with TRBD2. The V gene end was trimmed by 3 bases and the J gene end by 2 bases; junction bases not matched to a gene: 5. CDR1 is SNHLY, CDR2 FYNNEI, per germline. This CDR3 is built from 15 residues. CDR3: CASSEAGGPPYEQYF. The CDR3, as DNA: TGTGCCAGCAGTGAGGCGGGGGGGCCACCCTACGAGCAGTACTTC. The full variable domain, its missing parts supplied by reference TRBV2 and TRBJ2-7, is EPEVTQTPSHQVTQMGQEVILRCVPISNHLYFYWYRQILGQKVEFLVSFYNNEISEKSEIFDDQFSVERPDGSNFTLKIRSTKLEDSAMYFCASSEAGGPPYEQYFGPGTRLTVT.